The following is a T cell receptor (beta chain) sequence with its context. Its antigen remains unidentified. These data belong to a study of Ad26.COV2.S vaccination and SARS-CoV-2 variants. The wider study: Dosing was one shot or two shots 56 days apart.

TCRdb's table, derived via immunoSEQ multiplex PCR, lists solely in-frame clones and lacks some. The data hold 400,000 to 450,000 clones, with approximately 90% observed a single time. Germline loops: CDR1 LGHDT, CDR2 YNNKEL (reference sequence). Trimming removed 4 bases from V and 3 bases from J; junction bases left unmatched: 5. CDR3 length: 15 amino acids. Study findings and constraints: Recipients of vaccine and of placebo showed similar breadth of their non-spike TCR repertoires. Total responses of T cells may have been underestimated by the analyses of TCR breadth and depth.

The treatment denotes: around 19 received Ad26.COV2.S at low or high dose, single or two shots; 5 received placebo; per-sample allocation not given. On day 63 after the first injection, vaccine and placebo recipients gave samples. This vaccine is an Ad26 vector that expresses the Wuhan-strain SARS-CoV-2 spike. The chain joins TRBV3-1 (or the pseudogene TRBV3-2) to TRBJ1-4; 7 bases are shared with TRBD1. Here the sequenced sample was peripheral blood, taken in a trial of Ad26.COV2.S vaccine versus placebo. The sequence came from a person aged 18 to 65 who received the Ad26.COV2.S COVID-19 vaccine or a placebo. CDR3 nucleotides: TGTGCCAGCAGCCCCGGACAGGCGCCTAATGAAAAACTGTTTTTT. This translates into CASSPGQAPNEKLFF.